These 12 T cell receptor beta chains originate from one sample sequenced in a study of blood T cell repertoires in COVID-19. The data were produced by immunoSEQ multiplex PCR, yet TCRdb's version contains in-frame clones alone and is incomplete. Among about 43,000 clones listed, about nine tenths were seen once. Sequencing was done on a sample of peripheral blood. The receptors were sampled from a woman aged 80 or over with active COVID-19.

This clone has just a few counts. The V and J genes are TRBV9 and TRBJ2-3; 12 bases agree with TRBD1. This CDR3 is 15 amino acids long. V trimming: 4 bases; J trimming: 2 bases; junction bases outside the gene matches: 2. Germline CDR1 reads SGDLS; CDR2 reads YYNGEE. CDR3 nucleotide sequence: TGTGCCAGCAGCCAGGGACAGGGGGCCACAGATACGCAGTATTTT. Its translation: CASSQGQGATDTQYF. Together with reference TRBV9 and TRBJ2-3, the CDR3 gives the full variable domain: DSGVTQTPKHLITATGQRVTLRCSPRSGDLSVYWYQQSLDQGLQFLIQYYNGEERAKGNILERFSAQQFPDLHSELNLSSLELGDSALYFCASSQGQGATDTQYFGPGTRLTVL.

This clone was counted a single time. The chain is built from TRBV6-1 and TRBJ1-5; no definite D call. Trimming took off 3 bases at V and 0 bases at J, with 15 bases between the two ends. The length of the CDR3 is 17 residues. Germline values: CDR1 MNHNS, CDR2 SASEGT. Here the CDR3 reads CASSDPATRFSNQPQHF. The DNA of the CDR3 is TGTGCCAGCAGTGACCCCGCGACTCGTTTTAGCAATCAGCCCCAGCATTTT.

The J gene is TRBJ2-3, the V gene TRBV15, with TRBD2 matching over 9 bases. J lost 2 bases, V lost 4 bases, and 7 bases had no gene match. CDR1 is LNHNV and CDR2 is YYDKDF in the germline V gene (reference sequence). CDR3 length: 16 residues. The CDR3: CATSKPSGEYTDTQYF. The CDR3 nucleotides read TGTGCCACCAGCAAGCCTAGCGGGGAGTACACAGATACGCAGTATTTT.

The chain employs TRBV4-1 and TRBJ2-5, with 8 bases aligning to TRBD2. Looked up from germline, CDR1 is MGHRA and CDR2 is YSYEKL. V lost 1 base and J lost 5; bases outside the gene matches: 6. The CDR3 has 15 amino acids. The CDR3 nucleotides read TGCGCCAGCAGCCAAGTCGCGGGGGGACGGGAGACCCAGTACTTC. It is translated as CASSQVAGGRETQYF.

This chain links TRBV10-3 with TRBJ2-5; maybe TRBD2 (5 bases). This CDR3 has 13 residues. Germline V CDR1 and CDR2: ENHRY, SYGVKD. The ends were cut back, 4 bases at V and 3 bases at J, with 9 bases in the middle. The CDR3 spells CAISVSSEETQYF. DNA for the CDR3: TGTGCCATCAGTGTGAGTAGCGAAGAGACCCAGTACTTC.

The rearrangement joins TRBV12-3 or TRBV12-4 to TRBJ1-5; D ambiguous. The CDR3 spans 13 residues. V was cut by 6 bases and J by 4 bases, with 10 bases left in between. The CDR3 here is CASSPTENQPQHF. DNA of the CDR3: TGTGCCAGCAGCCCAACAGAGAATCAGCCCCAGCATTTT.

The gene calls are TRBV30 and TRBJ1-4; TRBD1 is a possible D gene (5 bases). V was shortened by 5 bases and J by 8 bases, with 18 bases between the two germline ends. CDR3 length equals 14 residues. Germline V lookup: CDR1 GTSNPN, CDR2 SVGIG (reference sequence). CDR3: CAWGTGPRGEKLFF. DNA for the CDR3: TGTGCCTGGGGGACCGGGCCCAGAGGGGAAAAACTGTTTTTT.

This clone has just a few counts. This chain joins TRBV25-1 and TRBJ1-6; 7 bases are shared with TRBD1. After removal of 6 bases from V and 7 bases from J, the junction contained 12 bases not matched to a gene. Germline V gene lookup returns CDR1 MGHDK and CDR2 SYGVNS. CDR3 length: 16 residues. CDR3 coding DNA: TGTGCCAGCAGCCCCCCTCCAGGGGGGCCAAATTCACCCCTCCACTTT. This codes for CASSPPPGGPNSPLHF.

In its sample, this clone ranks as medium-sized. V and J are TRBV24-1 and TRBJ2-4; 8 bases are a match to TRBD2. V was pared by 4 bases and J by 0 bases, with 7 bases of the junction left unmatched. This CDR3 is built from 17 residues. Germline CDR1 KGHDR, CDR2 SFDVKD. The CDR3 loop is CATSDGLSGAAKNIQYF. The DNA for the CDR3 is TGTGCCACCAGTGACGGTCTTAGCGGGGCAGCCAAAAACATTCAGTACTTC.

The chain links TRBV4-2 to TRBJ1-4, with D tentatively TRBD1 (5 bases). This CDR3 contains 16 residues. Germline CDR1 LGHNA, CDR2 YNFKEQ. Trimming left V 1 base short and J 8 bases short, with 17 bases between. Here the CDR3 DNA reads TGTGCCAGCAGCCAAGTCGGCGGACAAGGAGGGGAAAAACTGTTTTTT. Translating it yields CASSQVGGQGGEKLFF.

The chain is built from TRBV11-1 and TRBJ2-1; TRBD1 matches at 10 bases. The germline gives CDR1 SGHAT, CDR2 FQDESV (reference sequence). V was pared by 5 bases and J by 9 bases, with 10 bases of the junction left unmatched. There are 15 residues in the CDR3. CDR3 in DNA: TGTGCCAGCAGCCCAGAGGACAGGGGGGAACGTGAGCAGTTCTTC. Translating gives CASSPEDRGEREQFF.

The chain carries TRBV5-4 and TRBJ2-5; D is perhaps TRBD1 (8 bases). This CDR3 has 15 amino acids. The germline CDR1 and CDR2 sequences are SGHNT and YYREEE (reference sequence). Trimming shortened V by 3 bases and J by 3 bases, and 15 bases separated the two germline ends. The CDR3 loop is CASSWGGQAKETQYF. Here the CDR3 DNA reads TGTGCCAGCAGCTGGGGGGGACAGGCCAAAGAGACCCAGTACTTC.